A selection of T cell receptor beta chains follows, all from one sample in a study of blood T cell repertoires in COVID-19. Measured with immunoSEQ multiplex PCR; TCRdb has only the in-frame clones, and not every one. The sample lists hundreds of thousands of clones, around 87% occurring once. The sequenced sample was PBMCs or T cells enriched from blood (not recorded which). These receptor sequences come from a man aged 30 to 39 who had recovered from COVID-19. Both conserved end residues are part of each CDR3. Each record gives: CDR3 DNA, CDR3 protein, D gene, J gene, V gene, clone size, CDR3 length. A D gene is named only where the DNA matches it firmly. Clone size appears in some rows only: once, few, many, or a class for an expanded clone.

DNA: TGTGCCAGCAGCCAGGACAGGTCTCGGGGGAGCGAGCAGTACTTC; CDR3: CASSQDRSRGSEQYF; D: -; J: TRBJ2-7; V: TRBV3-1/TRBV3-2; size: once; length: 15
DNA: TGTGCCACCAGTGATAAGGGCAGGACAGGGGAAGGCGGGGAGCTGTTTTTT; CDR3: CATSDKGRTGEGGELFF; D: TRBD1; J: TRBJ2-2; V: TRBV24-1; size: -; length: 17
DNA: TGTGCCTGCGGGGTGATGGGCACTGAAGCTTTCTTT; CDR3: CACGVMGTEAFF; D: -; J: TRBJ1-1; V: TRBV30; size: -; length: 12
DNA: TGTGCCAGCAGCCCGACCGGGGACACTGAAGCTTTCTTT; CDR3: CASSPTGDTEAFF; D: -; J: TRBJ1-1; V: TRBV7-9; size: -; length: 13
DNA: TGTGCCAGCAGCCAAAGAGCCGGGACACCGACCGGCGAGCAGTACTTC; CDR3: CASSQRAGTPTGEQYF; D: -; J: TRBJ2-7; V: TRBV3-1/TRBV3-2; size: -; length: 16
DNA: TGTGCCAGCAGTTTATCTAAAACAGAGAACACCGGGGAGCTGTTTTTT; CDR3: CASSLSKTENTGELFF; D: -; J: TRBJ2-2; V: TRBV27; size: once; length: 16
DNA: TGTGCCACCGACAGGGGCCCAGCGCGGACTGAAGCTTTCTTT; CDR3: CATDRGPARTEAFF; D: TRBD1; J: TRBJ1-1; V: TRBV15; size: -; length: 14
DNA: TGTGCCATCAGCGGGACTAGCGGGAGTAGCGAGACCCAGTACTTC; CDR3: CAISGTSGSSETQYF; D: TRBD2; J: TRBJ2-5; V: TRBV10-3; size: -; length: 15
DNA: -; CDR3: CASSQVVGQGAPKYF; D: -; J: TRBJ2-7; V: TRBV4-1; size: -; length: 15
DNA: TGCGCCAGCACCCCAAGGACGGGGAATTCACCCCTCCACTTT; CDR3: CASTPRTGNSPLHF; D: -; J: TRBJ1-6; V: TRBV5-1; size: -; length: 14
DNA: TGTGCCAGCAGCCCCGGAGGCGACGGCTACACCTTC; CDR3: CASSPGGDGYTF; D: -; J: TRBJ1-2; V: TRBV5-6; size: -; length: 12
DNA: TGTGCCATCAGTGACTCCACGGACACCATATATTTT; CDR3: CAISDSTDTIYF; D: -; J: TRBJ1-3; V: TRBV10-3; size: -; length: 12
DNA: TGCAGCGCCTCCAGGGGGCCGGTGAACACTGAAGCTTTCTTT; CDR3: CSASRGPVNTEAFF; D: TRBD1; J: TRBJ1-1; V: TRBV29-1; size: -; length: 14
DNA: TGTGCCAGCAGGGACAGGGAAGTGTATGGCTACACCTTC; CDR3: CASRDREVYGYTF; D: TRBD1; J: TRBJ1-2; V: TRBV2; size: -; length: 13
DNA: TGTGCCAGTAGTACACTAGCGGGAGGCGTCACCGGGGAGCTGTTTTTT; CDR3: CASSTLAGGVTGELFF; D: TRBD2; J: TRBJ2-2; V: TRBV19; size: -; length: 16
DNA: TGTGCCAGCAGTGATGATTTCCGGACTAGCGGGAGCTCCTACAATGAGCAGTTCTTC; CDR3: CASSDDFRTSGSSYNEQFF; D: TRBD2; J: TRBJ2-1; V: TRBV2; size: -; length: 19
DNA: TGTGCCAGCAAGGGTCAGCGGGAGGGCCCCAAGCAGTACTTC; CDR3: CASKGQREGPKQYF; D: TRBD2; J: TRBJ2-7; V: TRBV28; size: -; length: 14
DNA: TGCAGCGTTGAAAGCCCCATCGGGGATGAGCAGTTCTTC; CDR3: CSVESPIGDEQFF; D: -; J: TRBJ2-1; V: TRBV29-1; size: -; length: 13
DNA: TGTGCCAGCAGCCCACCGGGACAGTACTATGGCTACACCTTC; CDR3: CASSPPGQYYGYTF; D: TRBD1; J: TRBJ1-2; V: TRBV7-2; size: -; length: 14
DNA: TGTGCCACCAGCAGAGATCTGGGGGGCTATGGCTACACCTTC; CDR3: CATSRDLGGYGYTF; D: -; J: TRBJ1-2; V: TRBV15; size: -; length: 14
DNA: TGTGCTAGCAGTACACAGGGGGCGCGAGTTGAGACCCAGTACTTC; CDR3: CASSTQGARVETQYF; D: TRBD1; J: TRBJ2-5; V: TRBV7-7; size: few; length: 15
DNA: TGTGCCAGCAGCAAAGGACAGCTTTATCAGCCCCAGCATTTT; CDR3: CASSKGQLYQPQHF; D: -; J: TRBJ1-5; V: TRBV21-1; size: -; length: 14
DNA: TGTGCCAGCAGCCAAGATTTCGCGTTCCCCCAGCCCCAGCATTTT; CDR3: CASSQDFAFPQPQHF; D: -; J: TRBJ1-5; V: TRBV4-2; size: -; length: 15
DNA: TGTGCCAGCAGCCCGGGACAGGGGGCCGTAGGCACTGAAGCTTTCTTT; CDR3: CASSPGQGAVGTEAFF; D: TRBD1; J: TRBJ1-1; V: TRBV7-9; size: once; length: 16
DNA: TGTGCCAGCAGCCTTTCGACCGTAGCGTCAGATACGCAGTATTTT; CDR3: CASSLSTVASDTQYF; D: -; J: TRBJ2-3; V: TRBV11-2; size: -; length: 15
DNA: TGTGCCAGTAGTATCCGTGGGAGCCCAACTTCCTACAATGAGCAGTTCTTC; CDR3: CASSIRGSPTSYNEQFF; D: -; J: TRBJ2-1; V: TRBV19; size: -; length: 17
DNA: TGTGCCAGCAGCGGGAGGTCACCCCTCCACTTT; CDR3: CASSGRSPLHF; D: -; J: TRBJ1-6; V: TRBV28; size: once; length: 11
DNA: TGTGCCAGACTAGCGGGAAGTTACAATGAGCAGTTCTTC; CDR3: CARLAGSYNEQFF; D: TRBD2; J: TRBJ2-1; V: TRBV30; size: -; length: 13
DNA: TGTGCCAGCAGCCAAGGGGGACAGGGACGCGTGCGAAACACCATATATTTT; CDR3: CASSQGGQGRVRNTIYF; D: TRBD1; J: TRBJ1-3; V: TRBV3-1/TRBV3-2; size: -; length: 17
DNA: TGTGCCAGCAGTTTATTGGTACAGGGTGGGTCAGATACGCAGTATTTT; CDR3: CASSLLVQGGSDTQYF; D: -; J: TRBJ2-3; V: TRBV28; size: once; length: 16
DNA: TGTGCCAGTAGTAACCTTAGGGGGGGTAGCAATCAGCCCCAGCATTTT; CDR3: CASSNLRGGSNQPQHF; D: -; J: TRBJ1-5; V: TRBV19; size: -; length: 16
DNA: TGTGCCAGCAGCCAGCTGGCGGGGGGCATGTACGAGCAGTACTTC; CDR3: CASSQLAGGMYEQYF; D: TRBD2; J: TRBJ2-7; V: TRBV6-5; size: -; length: 15
DNA: TGCAGCGTTGTTCCCAAAGAGACCCAGTACTTC; CDR3: CSVVPKETQYF; D: -; J: TRBJ2-5; V: TRBV29-1; size: -; length: 11
DNA: TGCGCCAGCAGCTTACAGGACAGGGAAGAGACCCAGTACTTC; CDR3: CASSLQDREETQYF; D: TRBD1; J: TRBJ2-5; V: TRBV5-1; size: -; length: 14
DNA: TGTGCCAGCCACGGAGCCGACTATCAAGCTTTCTTT; CDR3: CASHGADYQAFF; D: -; J: TRBJ1-1; V: TRBV3-1/TRBV3-2; size: -; length: 12
DNA: TGTGCCAGCAGCGTAGCGGGAGGGCCCCAAGATACGCAGTATTTT; CDR3: CASSVAGGPQDTQYF; D: TRBD2; J: TRBJ2-3; V: TRBV9; size: once; length: 15
DNA: TGCGCCAGCAAGCAGGCGGGGCATGGGTACGAGCAGTACTTC; CDR3: CASKQAGHGYEQYF; D: -; J: TRBJ2-7; V: TRBV5-1; size: -; length: 14
DNA: TGTGCCAGCAGCTTAGGCTCCTATAGCAATCAGCCCCAGCATTTT; CDR3: CASSLGSYSNQPQHF; D: -; J: TRBJ1-5; V: TRBV7-2; size: -; length: 15
DNA: TGTGCCAGCAGCTTGGTAATCGGACTAGCGGGAGCTATAGAGCAGTTCTTC; CDR3: CASSLVIGLAGAIEQFF; D: TRBD2; J: TRBJ2-1; V: TRBV5-4; size: -; length: 17
DNA: TGCGCCAGCAGCTTGCCCGACAGAACTGACTATGGCTACACCTTC; CDR3: CASSLPDRTDYGYTF; D: -; J: TRBJ1-2; V: TRBV5-1; size: -; length: 15
DNA: TGTGCCAGCAGCTTGGGACTAGCGGACCAAGAGACCCAGTACTTC; CDR3: CASSLGLADQETQYF; D: TRBD2; J: TRBJ2-5; V: TRBV5-4; size: -; length: 15
DNA: TGTGCCAGCAGCTTAGCGGGAGTCTCCGGAGAGACCCAGTACTTC; CDR3: CASSLAGVSGETQYF; D: -; J: TRBJ2-5; V: TRBV11-3; size: -; length: 15